This T cell receptor beta chain was observed in a study of T cells expressing NK-cell markers. About the research overall: Eight donors were sequenced, seven testing HCMV-seropositive and one testing seronegative.

It was by 5'RACE template switching with UMIs that TCR beta cDNA was made. TCRdb reprocessed the 5' RACE reads and keeps a single row for each CDR3 protein, giving no DNA. Reported are roughly 3,200 distinct CDR3 sequences; the ten largest clones contain under 40%. The V gene's germline CDR1 is SGHDT and CDR2 YYEEEE. This CDR3 has 13 residues. As concerns this clonotype: The target antigen is unknown.

Study results and caveats: The CD3+CD56-NKG2C+ fraction of several donors was also led by these clonotypes. As a fraction of CD8+ T cells, dominant NKG2C+ clonotypes reached about 1.0-8% in a handful of donors.

The receptor comes from a young woman in good health. The genes are TRBV5-6 and TRBJ2-5; the TRBD1 assignment by TCRdb is unverifiable without DNA. Material for sequencing was blood T cells: a sorted CD56 or NKG2C T cell subset, CD4+ or CD8+ T cells, or bulk PBMC T cells (not recorded which). CDR3: CASSRRGGETQYF.